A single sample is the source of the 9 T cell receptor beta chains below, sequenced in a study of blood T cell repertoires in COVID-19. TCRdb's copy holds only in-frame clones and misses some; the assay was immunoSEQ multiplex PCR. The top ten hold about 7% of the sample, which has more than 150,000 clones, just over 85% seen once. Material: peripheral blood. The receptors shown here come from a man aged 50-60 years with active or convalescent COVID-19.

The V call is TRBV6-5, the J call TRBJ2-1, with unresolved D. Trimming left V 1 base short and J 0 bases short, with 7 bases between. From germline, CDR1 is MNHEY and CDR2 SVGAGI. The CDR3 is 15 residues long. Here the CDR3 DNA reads TGTGCCAGCAGTTACTATCTGAGCTCCTACAATGAGCAGTTCTTC. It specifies CASSYYLSSYNEQFF.

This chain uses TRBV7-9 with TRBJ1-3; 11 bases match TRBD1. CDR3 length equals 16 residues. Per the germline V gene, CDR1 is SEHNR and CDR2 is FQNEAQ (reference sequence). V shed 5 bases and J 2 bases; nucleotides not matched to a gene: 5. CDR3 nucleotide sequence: TGTGCCAGCAGCAGGACAGGGGGCCTCCCTGGAAACACCATATATTTT. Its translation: CASSRTGGLPGNTIYF.

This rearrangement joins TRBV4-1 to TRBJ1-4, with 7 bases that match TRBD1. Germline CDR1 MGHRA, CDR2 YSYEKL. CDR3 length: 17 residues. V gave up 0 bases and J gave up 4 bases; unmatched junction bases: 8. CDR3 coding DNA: TGCGCCAGCAGCCAAGATCCTTTCGACAGGGATAATGAAAAACTGTTTTTT. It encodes CASSQDPFDRDNEKLFF.

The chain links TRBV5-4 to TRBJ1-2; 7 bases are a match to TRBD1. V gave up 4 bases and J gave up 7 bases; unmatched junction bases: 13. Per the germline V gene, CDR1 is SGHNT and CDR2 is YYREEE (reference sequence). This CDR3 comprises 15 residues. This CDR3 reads CASSLKNDRAGGYTF. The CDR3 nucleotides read TGTGCCAGCAGCCTGAAAAATGACAGGGCGGGTGGCTACACCTTC.

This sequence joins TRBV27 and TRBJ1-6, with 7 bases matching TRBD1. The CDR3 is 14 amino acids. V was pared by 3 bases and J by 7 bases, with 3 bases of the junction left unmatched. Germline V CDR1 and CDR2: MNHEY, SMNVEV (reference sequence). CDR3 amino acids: CASSLDRRNSPLHF. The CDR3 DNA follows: TGTGCCAGCAGTTTGGACAGGCGGAATTCACCCCTCCACTTT.

The CDR3 is CASSSPGHKNSPLHF. CDR3 bases: TGTGCCAGCAGTTCCCCCGGACACAAGAACTCACCCCTCCACTTT. V usage is TRBV6-5 and J usage is TRBJ1-6, with D maybe TRBD1 (5 bases). The germline V and J ends were trimmed by 4 bases and 10 bases, with 17 bases remaining between them. CDR3 size: 15 residues. CDR1 and CDR2 from the germline V gene are MNHEY and SVGAGI.

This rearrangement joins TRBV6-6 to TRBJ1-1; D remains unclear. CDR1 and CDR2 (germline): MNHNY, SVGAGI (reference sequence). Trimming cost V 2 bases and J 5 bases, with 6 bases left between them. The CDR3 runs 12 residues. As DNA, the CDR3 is TGTGCCAGCAGTTACGGAGGGACTGAAGCTTTCTTT. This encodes CASSYGGTEAFF.

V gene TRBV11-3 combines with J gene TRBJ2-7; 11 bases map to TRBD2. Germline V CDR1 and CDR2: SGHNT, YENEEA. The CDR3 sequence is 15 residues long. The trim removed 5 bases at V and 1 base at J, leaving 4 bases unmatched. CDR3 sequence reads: CASSRGTSGSYEQYF. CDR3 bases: TGTGCCAGCAGCAGGGGGACTAGCGGTTCCTACGAGCAGTACTTC.

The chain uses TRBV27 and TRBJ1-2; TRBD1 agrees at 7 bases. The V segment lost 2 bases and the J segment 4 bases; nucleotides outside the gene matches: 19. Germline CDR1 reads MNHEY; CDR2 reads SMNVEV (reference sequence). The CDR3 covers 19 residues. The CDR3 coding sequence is TGTGCCAGCAGTTTAGGCCCGACGACAGGGTCTCTGAGGGGCTATGGCTACACCTTC. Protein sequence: CASSLGPTTGSLRGYGYTF.